These 21 T cell receptor beta chains share one sample of origin, sequenced in a study. TCRdb used MiXCR to reprocess the 5' RACE reads, holding one entry per CDR3 protein. Of tens of thousands of distinct CDR3 sequences listed, under 20% are singletons. The specimen sequenced was naive CD4+ T cells sorted from blood. Subset reported: naive CD4+ T cells, CD4+CD45RA+CD25-. All receptors come from a female donor with breast cancer.

This clonotype was counted many times. The J gene is TRBJ2-7, the V gene TRBV5-5, with D perhaps matching TRBD2 (6 bases). Germline-derived CDR1 and CDR2 are SGHKS and YYEKEE (reference sequence). This CDR3 has 15 residues. V was clipped by 3 bases and J by 1 base, with 14 bases between them. Here the CDR3 reads CASSSTMTSSYEQYF. The CDR3 nucleotides read TGTGCCAGCAGCTCCACTATGACTAGTTCCTACGAGCAGTACTTC.

Concerning this clonotype itself: Just one base apart from a much larger clone, this may be a read error. The chain couples TRBV5-1 to TRBJ2-3; 9 bases are shared with TRBD2. The CDR3 has 14 amino acids. The ends lost 6 bases at V and 3 bases at J; junction bases unmatched: 5. Germline V gene sequence: CDR1 SGHRS, CDR2 YFSETQ. The CDR3: CASKPSGVTDTQYF. As DNA, the CDR3 is TGCGCCAGCAAGCCTAGCGGGGTAACAGATACGCAGTATTTT.

V usage is TRBV28 and J usage is TRBJ1-2; possibly TRBD1 for D (6 bases). Germline loops: CDR1 MDHEN, CDR2 SYDVKM. The V end was cut by 2 bases, the J end by 4 bases, with 14 bases between. CDR3 size: 15 residues. Here the CDR3 DNA reads TGTGCCAGCAGTTTAAATGGCCAGGGGCTCTATGGCTACACCTTC. This encodes CASSLNGQGLYGYTF.

This chain joins TRBV9 and TRBJ1-1; no definite D call. This CDR3 contains 14 residues. V was trimmed by 0 bases and J by 4 bases, leaving 10 bases between them. Looked up from germline, CDR1 is SGDLS and CDR2 is YYNGEE. CDR3 protein: CASSVALRLTEAFF. The CDR3 nucleotides are TGTGCCAGCAGCGTAGCTCTCCGGCTCACTGAAGCTTTCTTT.

This clonotype was observed a handful of times. The chain joins TRBV2 to TRBJ1-5, with no clear D. The V end was cut by 7 bases, the J end by 0 bases, with 10 bases between. This CDR3 is built from 14 residues. Germline-derived CDR1 and CDR2 are SNHLY and FYNNEI. DNA for the CDR3: TGTGCCAGCACTGAGGGAAATAGCAATCAGCCCCAGCATTTT. This codes for CASTEGNSNQPQHF.

This clonotype was seen at least ten times. The chain has TRBV5-1 and TRBJ2-1, with TRBD1 matching 7 bases. V was clipped by 4 bases and J by 4 bases; unmatched bases: 5. Germline V gene sequence: CDR1 SGHRS, CDR2 YFSETQ. The CDR3 has 14 amino acids. Here the CDR3 reads CASSPGQQYNEQFF. As DNA, the CDR3 is TGCGCCAGCAGCCCGGGACAGCAGTACAATGAGCAGTTCTTC.

This clonotype was observed a handful of times. As DNA, the CDR3 is TGTGCCACCTTAGGTAGAAGTGGAGAGACCCAGTACTTC. Protein: CATLGRSGETQYF. V is TRBV10-3 and J is TRBJ2-5; D gene uncertain. This CDR3 region has 13 residues. Per germline, CDR1 ENHRY and CDR2 SYGVKD. Between the trimmed V and J ends, which lost 10 bases and 4 bases, there was a span of 16 bases.

The chain carries TRBV5-1 and TRBJ2-1; D possibly corresponds to TRBD2 (8 bases). The germline V gene has CDR1 SGHRS and CDR2 YFSETQ. This CDR3 is 18 amino acids long. The germline V and J ends were trimmed by 4 bases and 0 bases, with 20 bases remaining between them. CDR3 in DNA: TGCGCCAGCAGCCGACAGGGAGAGGGGACTAGCTCCTACAATGAGCAGTTCTTC. This gives the protein CASSRQGEGTSSYNEQFF.

This clonotype is medium-sized in the sample. The chain uses TRBV4-3 and TRBJ1-2; no reliable D call. Looked up from germline, CDR1 is LGHNA and CDR2 is YSLEER. This CDR3 is built from 15 residues. The V end was cut by 0 bases, the J end by 2 bases, with 10 bases between. CDR3 bases: TGCGCCAGCAGCCAAGATCGACCGGCGAACTATGGCTACACCTTC. This sequence encodes CASSQDRPANYGYTF.

A few counts support this clonotype. The V gene is TRBV7-2, the J gene TRBJ2-2; 9 bases align to TRBD1. J was trimmed by 7 bases and V by 8 bases; bases with no gene match: 11. Germline CDR1 reads SGHTA; CDR2 reads FQGNSA. The CDR3 spans 15 residues. The CDR3 bases are TGTGCCAGCGGTATACAGGGGGCGCAGGACGGGGAGCTGTTTTTT. Its translation is CASGIQGAQDGELFF.

This chain joins TRBV11-2 and TRBJ2-3; weak D call: TRBD2 (5 bases). CDR3 length equals 15 residues. CDR1 and CDR2 from the germline V gene are SGHAT and FQNNGV. V lost 4 bases and J lost 5, with 16 bases in between. As DNA, the CDR3 is TGTGCCAGCAGCTCCATTGTGGGAGCCCAAGATACGCAGTATTTT. Amino acids: CASSSIVGAQDTQYF.

This clonotype has only a few counts. This sequence joins TRBV6-1 and TRBJ2-7; 9 bases match TRBD1. Germline V gene lookup returns CDR1 MNHNS and CDR2 SASEGT. CDR3 length: 16 residues. V dropped 8 bases and J dropped 6; count of bases not matched to a gene: 17. CDR3 sequence reads: CASRRWRGTGRSEQYF. The DNA of the CDR3 is TGTGCCAGCCGGAGGTGGAGGGGGACAGGGCGTTCCGAGCAGTACTTC.

In its sample, this clonotype was seen a few times. The genes are TRBV20-1 and TRBJ2-5; 7 bases match TRBD1. This CDR3 contains 15 residues. Unmatched junction bases numbered 14, after V lost 5 bases and J lost 5 bases. Germline CDR1 and CDR2: DFQATT and SNEGSKA (reference sequence). The CDR3 is CSAGFTRTGSETQYF. The CDR3 DNA follows: TGCAGTGCTGGTTTTACTAGGACAGGTTCGGAGACCCAGTACTTC.

At least ten counts were recorded for this clonotype. Germline and junction disagree at one end, which may indicate a read error. The chain is built from TRBV7-7 and TRBJ2-1; 11 bases map to TRBD2. In germline, CDR1 is SSHAT, CDR2 FNYEAQ (reference sequence). The CDR3 is made up of 14 amino acids. CDR3 sequence (DNA): TGTGCTAGCAGCTTGACTAGCGGGGTTGGTGAGCAGTTCTTC. Translating gives CASSLTSGVGEQFF.

V and J are TRBV5-1 and TRBJ1-3; D gene unclear. The CDR3 spans 14 residues. The germline gives CDR1 SGHRS, CDR2 YFSETQ. The V and J ends lost 0 bases and 4 bases respectively, with 8 bases between them. The DNA of the CDR3 is TGCGCCAGCAGCTTGGATCCGGCAGGAAACACCATATATTTT. It yields the protein CASSLDPAGNTIYF.

This clonotype occurred many times. This rearrangement joins TRBV29-1 to TRBJ2-7; TRBD1 is a possible D gene (8 bases). V was trimmed by 6 bases and J by 3 bases, leaving 24 bases between them. CDR3 length equals 16 residues. Germline lookup yields CDR1 SQVTM and CDR2 ANQGSEA. The CDR3 DNA sequence: TGCAGCGTCCTAGCCCGACAGGGGACTACTCGCTACGAGCAGTACTTC. Protein sequence: CSVLARQGTTRYEQYF.

Concerning this clonotype itself: Given a much more abundant clone one base away, this may be a read error. This likely comes from a read error, as the CDR3 has no conserved phenylalanine or tryptophan at its end. The chain recombines TRBV7-7 with TRBJ2-1; TRBD2 matches at 10 bases. Germline lookup yields CDR1 SSHAT and CDR2 FNYEAQ (reference sequence). The CDR3 spans 14 residues. For the CDR3, the DNA is TGTGCTAGCAGCTTAGAACTAGCGGGACAGAAGCAGTTCTAC. Protein sequence: CASSLELAGQKQFY.

This clonotype showed up many times. The rearrangement joins TRBV6-1 to TRBJ2-1, with D possibly being TRBD1 (5 bases). The CDR3 runs 16 residues. The germline V and J ends were trimmed by 4 bases and 0 bases, with 13 bases remaining between them. Per germline, CDR1 MNHNS and CDR2 SASEGT. As DNA, the CDR3 is TGTGCCAGCAGTGGGGGCGACCAGAGCTCCTACAATGAGCAGTTCTTC. Its protein is CASSGGDQSSYNEQFF.

The chain has TRBV28 and TRBJ1-3; D call uncertain. The CDR3 extends over 15 amino acids. Trimming cost V 3 bases and J 0 bases, with 9 bases left between them. CDR1 and CDR2 from the germline V gene are MDHEN and SYDVKM. This CDR3 reads CASSLGSHSGNTIYF. In DNA, the CDR3 is TGTGCCAGCAGTTTGGGGTCCCACTCTGGAAACACCATATATTTT. Variable domain in full (rest from reference TRBV28 and TRBJ1-3): DVKVTQSSRYLVKRTGEKVFLECVQDMDHENMFWYRQDPGLGLRLIYFSYDVKMKEKGDIPEGYSVSREKKERFSLILESASTNQTSMYLCASSLGSHSGNTIYFGEGSWLTVV.

This clonotype showed up just a few times. The chain uses TRBV2 and TRBJ1-2; no definite D call. Trimming stripped 6 bases from V and 2 bases from J, with 13 bases between. Germline-derived CDR1 and CDR2 are SNHLY and FYNNEI. The CDR3 contains 14 residues. CDR3 sequence reads: CASSGTTANYGYTF. The DNA for the CDR3 is TGTGCCAGCAGCGGCACGACTGCGAACTATGGCTACACCTTC.

This clonotype has a count of ten or more. The chain carries TRBV29-1 and TRBJ2-5; 9 nucleotides line up with TRBD1. With V trimmed by 4 bases and J by 4 bases, 4 bases remained unmatched. The CDR3 totals 13 residues. Germline CDR1 reads SQVTM; CDR2 reads ANQGSEA. DNA for the CDR3: TGCAGCGTTGGAACAGGGGGCGCAGAGACCCAGTACTTC. As protein: CSVGTGGAETQYF.